This is a list of T cell receptor beta chains from one sample in a study of technical replicates of blood from a few donors. The repertoire was sequenced with immunoSEQ multiplex PCR; TCRdb's copy has only in-frame clones and lacks some. The sample has over 30,000 clones, 90% to 95% seen once; the top ten hold approximately 4.5%. Sequencing was performed on PBMCs. Receptors were obtained from a human donor in good health. Some clones in this sample may be carry-over from other donors' samples. CDR3s leave out the opening cysteine and the closing phenylalanine or tryptophan. The D gene is left open where the match is weak. Not every row has a clone size; where given, it reads once, few, many or a size class.

TRBD1,-,TRBV13,ASSLIWDRGNSPLH
-,-,TRBV6-6,ASSYSEGWDQPQH
-,-,TRBV7-6,ASSFTENTEAF
TRBD2,-,TRBV11-2,ASSLREGGPTYEQY
TRBD2,medium-sized,TRBV7-2,ASSLVSGGHFLADTQY
-,-,TRBV7-3,ASSFSRGAVYNEQF
-,-,TRBV19,ASSIEQGPGANVLT
TRBD1,-,TRBV5-6,ASSAGTGFL
-,-,TRBV5-1,ASSLAGKGGQETQY
-,-,TRBV6-6,ASCQYSGNTIY
TRBD1,-,TRBV9,ASSARGQGANTEAF
-,medium-sized,TRBV2,ASRAGSNYGYT
TRBD1,once,TRBV14,ASSHRTGYGYT
TRBD1,-,TRBV4-1,ASSQGGDSTYGYT
-,-,TRBV4-2,ASRLSRIGELF
TRBD2,once,TRBV5-1,ASSLEGGGRNEQF
-,once,TRBV7-9,ASRIGNRNSPLH
-,-,TRBV5-1,ASSTSGINNEQF
TRBD1,-,TRBV5-1,ASRPGQANYEQY
-,-,TRBV15,ATSRDQGTPHRQQF
-,once,TRBV4-3,ASSQDPNSNYGYT
TRBD1,-,TRBV29-1,SAATGTDGNTIY
TRBD1,once,TRBV7-6,ASSQGGENSPLH
TRBD1,-,TRBV30,AWSPRGYTEAF
TRBD2,-,TRBV18,ASSPSGARGEQY
-,-,TRBV2,ASSPGQTNQPQH
TRBD1,-,TRBV12-5,ASGLGRRTGERNEQF
-,-,TRBV4-3,ASSQRQAYEQY
-,-,TRBV10-3,AITREASYEQY
TRBD2,-,TRBV6-1,ASSEGAGGFGGELF
-,-,TRBV9,ASSKNDKPYEQY
TRBD1,-,TRBV6-6,ASSYSSRGRYEQY
-,-,TRBV5-6,ASSLVRNPYEQY
TRBD2,-,TRBV5-1,ASSLGGLAGAPIDNEQF
TRBD1,-,TRBV5-6,ASSYYSGTGAYEQY
-,-,TRBV6-5,ASSYIGQRNTGELF
TRBD2,-,TRBV7-2,ASSPLPTLAGGRNIQY
-,-,TRBV19,ASSARVDYGYT
TRBD2,-,TRBV4-3,ASSQQRTRAQDEQF
-,few,TRBV21-1,ASSKDGGNGDTEAF
-,-,TRBV28,ASSLWPVEQY
TRBD2,-,TRBV2,ASSEELAGTTGELF
-,-,TRBV2,ASSGLMRETQY
-,-,TRBV5-4,ASSEGPSYEQY
-,-,TRBV16,ASSRLRNYYGYT
-,-,TRBV7-6,ASSPVQGSYEQY
TRBD1,-,TRBV7-3,ASSLTGGAGDTQY
-,-,TRBV5-4,ASTLSGIRTEAF
TRBD1,-,TRBV7-2,ASSLVDRETSPLH
-,-,TRBV7-2,ASSLGRSHGYT
-,-,TRBV6-1,AGGDGETHQPQH
TRBD2,-,TRBV4-3,ASSPHGGGERGPEETQY